These 11 T cell receptor beta chains were all obtained from the same sample, sequenced in a study of spatial heterogeneity in lung cancer. Documented time point: sample taken at primary tumor resection. The antigens these receptors bind are not known. Points from the study as a whole: Tumor mutation count correlated with how many alpha and beta TCRs expanded intratumorally.

TCRdb re-called the 5' RACE reads through MiXCR, storing one row per CDR3 protein. The table lists 650 to 850 distinct CDR3 sequences, 30% to 35% of them singletons, with 28% in the top ten. Sample: lung tumor tissue, taken at surgery. The source is a male donor with early-stage non-small cell lung cancer.

The rearrangement links TRBV10-2 to TRBJ1-4; 7 bases are a match to TRBD1. CDR1 and CDR2 from the germline V gene are WSHSY and SAAADI. The V gene end was trimmed by 7 bases and the J gene end by 7 bases; junction bases not matched to a gene: 3. The CDR3 totals 12 residues. DNA for the CDR3: TGCGCCAGCAAGGCAGGGGGTGAAAAACTGTTTTTT. This encodes CASKAGGEKLFF.

By frequency in the sample, this clonotype is medium-sized (0.01 to 0.1%). The CDR3 here is CASSLTVTGELFF. The DNA for the CDR3 is TGTGCCAGCAGCCTGACAGTCACCGGGGAGCTGTTTTTT. J is TRBJ2-2 and V is TRBV7-9; weak D call: TRBD1 (5 bases). Germline V gene sequence: CDR1 SEHNR, CDR2 FQNEAQ (reference sequence). The germline V and J ends were trimmed by 5 bases and 4 bases, with 8 bases remaining between them. The CDR3 has 13 residues. Together with reference TRBV7-9 and TRBJ2-2, the CDR3 gives the full variable domain: DTGVSQNPRHKITKRGQNVTFRCDPISEHNRLYWYRQTLGQGPEFLTYFQNEAQLEKSRLLSDRFSAERPKGSFSTLEIQRTEQGDSAMYLCASSLTVTGELFFGEGSRLTVL.

The V and J genes are TRBV11-2 and TRBJ2-1; 8 bases align to TRBD1. Trimming took 4 bases from V and 4 from J; bases not matched to a gene: 9. Germline CDR1 reads SGHAT; CDR2 reads FQNNGV. This CDR3 has 16 residues. CDR3 sequence reads: CASSYLGQGHYNEQFF. Here the CDR3 DNA reads TGTGCCAGCAGCTACCTTGGACAGGGCCATTACAATGAGCAGTTCTTC.

In its sample, this clonotype was seen a few times. V and J are TRBV9 and TRBJ2-3; D gene ambiguous. CDR1 SGDLS and CDR2 YYNGEE come from the germline V gene. The length of the CDR3 is 16 residues. The germline V and J ends were trimmed by 0 bases and 1 base, with 12 bases remaining between them. In nucleotides, the CDR3 is TGTGCCAGCAGCGTAGCTCAGAACGGACGCACAGATACGCAGTATTTT. Its translation: CASSVAQNGRTDTQYF.

The chain employs TRBV28 and TRBJ2-7; possible D gene TRBD2, 6 bases. This CDR3 comprises 15 residues. From germline, CDR1 is MDHEN and CDR2 SYDVKM. Trimming took off 3 bases at V and 5 bases at J, with 17 bases between the two ends. The CDR3 DNA is TGTGCCAGCAGTTTTTTAGGGACTCTCGGCGACGAGCAGTACTTC. It translates to CASSFLGTLGDEQYF.

This clonotype is classed as large. CDR3 nucleotides: TGTGCCAGCAGCTTAGATTTGGGAGGGACACTAACCTACGAGCAGTACTTC. Translating gives CASSLDLGGTLTYEQYF. The chain links TRBV7-2 to TRBJ2-7; maybe TRBD2 (7 bases). CDR3 length: 17 amino acids. V lost 1 base and J lost 2, with 18 bases in between. Germline CDR1 is SGHTA and CDR2 is FQGNSA.

The chain joins TRBV2 to TRBJ2-2, with TRBD2 as a possible D gene (6 bases). Germline CDR1 is SNHLY and CDR2 is FYNNEI. V was shortened by 5 bases and J by 0 bases, with 10 bases between the two germline ends. CDR3 length equals 15 residues. The CDR3 protein is CASSFSGTNTGELFF. In DNA form, the CDR3 reads TGTGCCAGCAGTTTTAGCGGTACGAACACCGGGGAGCTGTTTTTT.

There are a few counts of this clonotype. The V and J genes are TRBV11-2 and TRBJ2-7, with TRBD1 identical over 7 bases. With V trimmed by 0 bases and J by 3 bases, 5 bases remained unmatched. The CDR3 contains 15 residues. Germline V gene sequence: CDR1 SGHAT, CDR2 FQNNGV. The CDR3: CASSLESGTVYEQYF. The CDR3, as DNA: TGTGCCAGCAGCTTAGAGTCCGGGACAGTCTACGAGCAGTACTTC. The full variable domain, in which reference TRBV11-2 and TRBJ2-7 provide the parts outside the CDR3, is EAGVAQSPRYKIIEKRQSVAFWCNPISGHATLYWYQQILGQGPKLLIQFQNNGVVDDSQLPKDRFSAERLKGVDSTLKIQPAKLEDSAVYLCASSLESGTVYEQYFGPGTRLTVT.

The rearrangement links TRBV3-1 to TRBJ1-4; no reliable D call. Trimming took 3 bases from V and 7 from J, leaving 6 bases between them. Germline assignment: CDR1 LGHDT and CDR2 YNNKEL (reference sequence). This CDR3 contains 12 residues. This CDR3 reads CASSQDIEKLFF. The CDR3 DNA reads TGTGCCAGCAGCCAGGATATTGAAAAACTGTTTTTT.

The V and J genes are TRBV6-5 and TRBJ1-2; the D gene is possibly TRBD1 (6 bases). Trimming stripped 6 bases from V and 3 bases from J, with 17 bases between. The CDR3 has 15 residues. Looked up from germline, CDR1 is MNHEY and CDR2 is SVGAGI. This CDR3 reads CASSLHGGRDYGYTF. CDR3 DNA sequence: TGTGCCAGCAGCCTCCACGGGGGGCGTGACTATGGCTACACCTTC.

The chain is built from TRBV10-3 and TRBJ2-1, with D possibly TRBD1 on 6 matching bases. The germline V gene encodes CDR1 ENHRY and CDR2 SYGVKD. V was shortened by 3 bases and J by 4 bases, with 13 bases between the two germline ends. CDR3 length: 15 residues. The CDR3 loop is CAISDDRSNYNEQFF. CDR3 nucleotides: TGTGCCATCAGTGACGACAGGTCCAATTACAATGAGCAGTTCTTC.